This is a list of T cell receptor beta chains from one sample in a study of T cell responses to AZD1222 COVID-19 vaccine. Profiling relied on immunoSEQ multiplex PCR, and the TCRdb table lists in-frame clones only, not all of them. The top ten hold 22% of the sample, which has about 92,000 clones, approximately 91% seen once. This material consisted of peripheral blood, taken on day 0 of AZD1222 vaccination. These receptors all come from an adult in good health. CDR3s include the opening cysteine and the closing phenylalanine or tryptophan. The D gene is left open where the match is weak. Some rows mark clone size as missing; the rest say once, few, many or name a class of expanded clone.

size,V,J,D,DNA,CDR3
-,TRBV19,TRBJ1-2,TRBD1,TGTGCCAGTAGTACTGAATATGGACAGGGGCGGCGGGGCTACACCTTC,CASSTEYGQGRRGYTF
-,TRBV6-5,TRBJ2-7,-,TGTGCCAGCACGGGTCAGGGCTCCTACGAGCAGTACTTC,CASTGQGSYEQYF
-,TRBV7-9,TRBJ1-1,-,TGTGCCAGCAGCTTACGGCAGGGGAACACTGAAGCTTTCTTT,CASSLRQGNTEAFF
-,TRBV4-1,TRBJ2-2,-,TGCGCCAGCAGCCACGTAGCGGCACTCGCGAACACCGGGGAGCTGTTTTTT,CASSHVAALANTGELFF
-,TRBV3-1/TRBV3-2,TRBJ1-6,-,TGTGCCAGCAGCCAAGAAGGGACGGGATCACCCCTCCACTTT,CASSQEGTGSPLHF
-,TRBV4-1,TRBJ1-1,-,TGCGCCAGCGGCTTAACGTATGGCAGAACATCGGTTAAGAACACTGAAGCTTTCTTT,CASGLTYGRTSVKNTEAFF
-,TRBV4-1,TRBJ2-1,TRBD2,TGCGCCAGCAGCCAAGAAGGGAGGGTTAGGTTCTTC,CASSQEGRVRFF
-,TRBV6-2/TRBV6-3,TRBJ1-1,-,TGTGCCAGCAGCCTTACGGGGGGAAAAACTGAAGCTTTCTTT,CASSLTGGKTEAFF
-,TRBV19,TRBJ1-2,-,TGTGCCAGTAGTATTCCGGGAAATGGCTACACCTTC,CASSIPGNGYTF
-,TRBV7-9,TRBJ2-1,TRBD2,TGTGCCAGCAGCTTATCGGGGGGAACAATCTACAATGAGCAGTTCTTC,CASSLSGGTIYNEQFF
-,TRBV13,TRBJ2-1,-,TGTGCCAGCAGCTCACTAATGGGGGTAGAGCAGTTCTTC,CASSSLMGVEQFF
-,TRBV15,TRBJ1-4,-,TGTGCCACCAGCAGAGATCGGGCAGGGGAAGAAAAACTGTTTTTT,CATSRDRAGEEKLFF
-,TRBV6-1,TRBJ2-7,-,TGTGCCAGCAGTGATTCGGGTGCCGAGCAGTACTTC,CASSDSGAEQYF
-,TRBV4-1,TRBJ1-6,-,TGCGCCAGCAGCCAAGGAGGGACTTCGATTTATAATTCACCCCTCCACTTT,CASSQGGTSIYNSPLHF
-,TRBV5-6,TRBJ1-3,-,TGTGCCAGCAGCTTGGGTGGGGCTGGAAACACCATATATTTT,CASSLGGAGNTIYF
once,TRBV7-2,TRBJ2-7,TRBD1,TGTGCCAGCAGCTTAGGGGGACAGGGGTACGAGCAGTACTTC,CASSLGGQGYEQYF
-,TRBV29-1,TRBJ2-7,TRBD1,TGCAGCGTTGAAGTAACAGGGGGCGTCGAGCAGTACTTC,CSVEVTGGVEQYF
-,TRBV10-3,TRBJ1-1,TRBD1,TGTGCCATCAGTAAGACAGGGAGAGATGTAGAAGCTTTCTTT,CAISKTGRDVEAFF
-,TRBV14,TRBJ2-7,-,TGTGCCAGCAGCCAAGCGGGGCACTCCTACTACGAGCAGTACTTC,CASSQAGHSYYEQYF
-,TRBV6-2/TRBV6-3,TRBJ1-2,-,TGTGCCAGCAGCCATAGCCCGGGGGACTATGGCTACACCTTC,CASSHSPGDYGYTF
-,TRBV9,TRBJ2-2,-,TGTGCCAGCAGCGTAGGGCCGAGCACCGGGGAGCTGTTTTTT,CASSVGPSTGELFF
-,TRBV11-2,TRBJ2-3,-,TGTGCCAGCAGCTTACGCCCCCAGGGAGGTGCAGATACGCAGTATTTT,CASSLRPQGGADTQYF
-,TRBV10-3,TRBJ2-3,-,TGTGCCATCAGTGTGGCAGCCACAGATACGCAGTATTTT,CAISVAATDTQYF
-,TRBV28,TRBJ1-2,-,TGTGCCAGCAGTTTACCCTCTTCTGGCTACACCTTC,CASSLPSSGYTF
once,TRBV4-2,TRBJ1-2,TRBD1,TGTGCCAGCAGCCCGGAGCAGGTACAGGGGGCTGGCTACACCTTC,CASSPEQVQGAGYTF
few,TRBV5-6,TRBJ2-7,TRBD1,TGTGCCAGCAGCTTGGATACAGGGGGATTAGACTACGAGCAGTACTTC,CASSLDTGGLDYEQYF